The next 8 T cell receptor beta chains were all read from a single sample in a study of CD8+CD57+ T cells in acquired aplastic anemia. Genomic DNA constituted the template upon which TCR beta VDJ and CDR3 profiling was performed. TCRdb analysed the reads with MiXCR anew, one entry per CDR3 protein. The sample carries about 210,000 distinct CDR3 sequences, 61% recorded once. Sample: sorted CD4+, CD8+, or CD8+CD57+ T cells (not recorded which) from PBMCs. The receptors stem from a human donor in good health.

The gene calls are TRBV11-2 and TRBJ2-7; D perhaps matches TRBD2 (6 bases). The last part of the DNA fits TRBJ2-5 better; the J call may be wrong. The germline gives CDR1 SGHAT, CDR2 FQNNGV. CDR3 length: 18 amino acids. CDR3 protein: CASSILSGGNTGAETQYF. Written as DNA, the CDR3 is TGTGCCAGCAGCATCCTTAGCGGAGGTAACACCGGGGCGGAGACCCAGTACTTC.

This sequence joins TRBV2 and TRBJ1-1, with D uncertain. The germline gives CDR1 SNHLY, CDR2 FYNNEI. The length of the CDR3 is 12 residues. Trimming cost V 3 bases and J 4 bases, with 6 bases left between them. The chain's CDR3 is CASSDVLTEAFF. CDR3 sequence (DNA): TGTGCCAGCAGTGATGTCCTCACTGAAGCTTTCTTT.

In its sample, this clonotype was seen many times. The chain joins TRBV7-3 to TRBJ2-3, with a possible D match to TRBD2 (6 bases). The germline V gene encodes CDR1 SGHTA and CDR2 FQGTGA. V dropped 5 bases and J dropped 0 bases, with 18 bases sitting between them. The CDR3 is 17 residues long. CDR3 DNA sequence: TGTGCCAGCAGCCCTGCGGACTATGGCTTTAGCACAGATACGCAGTATTTT. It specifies CASSPADYGFSTDTQYF.

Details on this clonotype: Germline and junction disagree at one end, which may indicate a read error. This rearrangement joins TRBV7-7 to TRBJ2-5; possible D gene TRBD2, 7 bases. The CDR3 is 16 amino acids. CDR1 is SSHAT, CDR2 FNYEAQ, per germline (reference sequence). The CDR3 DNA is TGTGCTAGCAGCTTATTGGGGGGGCTAAATAAAGAGACCCAGTACTTC. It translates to CASSLLGGLNKETQYF.

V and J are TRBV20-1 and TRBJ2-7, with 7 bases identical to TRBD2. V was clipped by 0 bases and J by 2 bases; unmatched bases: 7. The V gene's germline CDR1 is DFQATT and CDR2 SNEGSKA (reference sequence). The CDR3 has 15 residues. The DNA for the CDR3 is TGCAGTGCTAGAGATGGAAGGACTAGTCCCTACGAGCAGTACTTC. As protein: CSARDGRTSPYEQYF.

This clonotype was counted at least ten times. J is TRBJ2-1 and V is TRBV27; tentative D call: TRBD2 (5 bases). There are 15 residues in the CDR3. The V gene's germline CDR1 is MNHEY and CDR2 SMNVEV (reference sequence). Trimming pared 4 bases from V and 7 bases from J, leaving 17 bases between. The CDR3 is CASSSRSGYKNEQFF. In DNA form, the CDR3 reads TGTGCCAGCAGTTCGCGAAGCGGATATAAGAATGAGCAGTTCTTC.

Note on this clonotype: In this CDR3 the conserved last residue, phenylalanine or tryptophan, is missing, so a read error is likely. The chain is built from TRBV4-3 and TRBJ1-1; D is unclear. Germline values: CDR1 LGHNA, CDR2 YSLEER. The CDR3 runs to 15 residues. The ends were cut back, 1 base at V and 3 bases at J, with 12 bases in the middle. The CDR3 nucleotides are TGCGCCAGCAGCCAAGGCCAGGCGGCTCACACTGAAGCTTTCATT. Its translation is CASSQGQAAHTEAFI.

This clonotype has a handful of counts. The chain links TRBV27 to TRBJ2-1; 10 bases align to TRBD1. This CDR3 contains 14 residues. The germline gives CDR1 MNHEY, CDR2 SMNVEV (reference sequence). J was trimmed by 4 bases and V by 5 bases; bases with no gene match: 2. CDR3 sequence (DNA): TGTGCCAGCAGTGGGACAGGGGAGTACAATGAGCAGTTCTTC. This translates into CASSGTGEYNEQFF.